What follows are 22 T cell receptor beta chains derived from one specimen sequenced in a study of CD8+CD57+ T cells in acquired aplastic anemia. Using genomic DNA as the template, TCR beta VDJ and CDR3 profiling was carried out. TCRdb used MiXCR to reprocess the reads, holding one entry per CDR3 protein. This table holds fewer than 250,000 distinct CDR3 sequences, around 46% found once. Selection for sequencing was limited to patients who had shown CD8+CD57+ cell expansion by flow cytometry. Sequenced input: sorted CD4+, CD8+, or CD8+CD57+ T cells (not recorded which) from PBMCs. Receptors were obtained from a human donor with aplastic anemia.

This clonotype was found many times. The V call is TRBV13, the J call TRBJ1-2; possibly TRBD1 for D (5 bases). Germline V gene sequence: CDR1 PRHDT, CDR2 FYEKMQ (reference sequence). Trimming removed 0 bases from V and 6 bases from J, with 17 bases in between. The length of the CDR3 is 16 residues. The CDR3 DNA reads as TGTGCCAGCAGCTTAGGTGACCTCGGGGGAAGGCATGGCTACACCTTC. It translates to CASSLGDLGGRHGYTF.

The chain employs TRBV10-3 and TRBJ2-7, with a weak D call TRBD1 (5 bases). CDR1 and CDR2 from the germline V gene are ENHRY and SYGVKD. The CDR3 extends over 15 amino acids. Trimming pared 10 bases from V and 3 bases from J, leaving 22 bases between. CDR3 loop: CASRASRYIIYEQYF. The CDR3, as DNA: TGTGCCAGCAGGGCGAGCAGGTATATTATCTACGAGCAGTACTTC.

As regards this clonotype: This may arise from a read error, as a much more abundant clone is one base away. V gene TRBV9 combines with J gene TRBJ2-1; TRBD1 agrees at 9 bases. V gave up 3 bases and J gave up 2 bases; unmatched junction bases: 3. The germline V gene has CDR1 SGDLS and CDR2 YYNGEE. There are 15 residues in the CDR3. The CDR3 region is CASSAGQGPYNEQFF. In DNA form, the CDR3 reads TGTGCCAGCAGCGCGGGACAGGGCCCCTACAATGAGCAGTTCTTC. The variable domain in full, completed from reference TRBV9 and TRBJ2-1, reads DSGVTQTPKHLITATGQRVTLRCSPRSGDLSVYWYQQSLDQGLQFLIQYYNGEERAKGNILERFSAQQFPDLHSELNLSSLELGDSALYFCASSAGQGPYNEQFFGPGTRLTVL.

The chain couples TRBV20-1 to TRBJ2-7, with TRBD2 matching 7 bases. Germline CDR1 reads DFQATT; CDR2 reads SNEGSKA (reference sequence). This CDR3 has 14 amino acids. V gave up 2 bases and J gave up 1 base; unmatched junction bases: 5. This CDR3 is CSARPRGRSYEQYF. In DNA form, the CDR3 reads TGCAGTGCTAGACCACGCGGGAGATCCTACGAGCAGTACTTC.

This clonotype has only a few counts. CDR3 nucleotides: TGTGCCAGCAGTGGGGTTACTAATGAAAAACTGTTTTTT. As protein: CASSGVTNEKLFF. The chain combines TRBV2 with TRBJ1-4; D is ambiguous. CDR1 SNHLY and CDR2 FYNNEI come from the germline V gene. The CDR3 length is 13 residues. V dropped 4 bases and J dropped 2 bases, with 5 bases sitting between them.

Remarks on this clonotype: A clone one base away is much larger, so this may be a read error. Here the CDR3 reads CANSPGTVSEQYF. The CDR3 DNA is TGTGCCAACAGCCCAGGGACAGTCTCGGAGCAGTACTTC. The chain couples TRBV14 to TRBJ2-7; 7 positions match TRBD1. The CDR3 spans 13 residues. Germline V CDR1 and CDR2: SGHDN, FVKESK.

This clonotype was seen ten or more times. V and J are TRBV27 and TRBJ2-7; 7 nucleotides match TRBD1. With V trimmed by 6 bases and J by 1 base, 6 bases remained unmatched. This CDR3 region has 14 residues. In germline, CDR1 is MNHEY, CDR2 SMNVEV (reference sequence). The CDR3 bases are TGTGCCAGCAGCACCGGGACAGTATCCTACGAGCAGTACTTC. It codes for CASSTGTVSYEQYF.

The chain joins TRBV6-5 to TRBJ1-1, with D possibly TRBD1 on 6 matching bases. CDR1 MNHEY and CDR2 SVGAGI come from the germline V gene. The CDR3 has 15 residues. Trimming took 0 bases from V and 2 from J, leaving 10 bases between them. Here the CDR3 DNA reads TGTGCCAGCAGTTACTCGACAGGAGCCAACACTGAAGCTTTCTTT. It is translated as CASSYSTGANTEAFF.

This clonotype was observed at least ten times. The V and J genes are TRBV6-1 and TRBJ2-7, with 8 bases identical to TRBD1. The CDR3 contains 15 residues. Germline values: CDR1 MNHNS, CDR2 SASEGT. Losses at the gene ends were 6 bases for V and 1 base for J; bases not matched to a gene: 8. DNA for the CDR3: TGTGCCAGCAGCCTTATACAGGGGGATTCCTACGAGCAGTACTTC. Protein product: CASSLIQGDSYEQYF.

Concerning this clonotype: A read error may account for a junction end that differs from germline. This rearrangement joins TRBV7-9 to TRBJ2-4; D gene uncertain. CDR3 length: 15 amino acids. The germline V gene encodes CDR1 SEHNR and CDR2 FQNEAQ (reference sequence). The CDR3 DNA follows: TGTGCCAGCAGCTTAGCGGCGTCGGGCAAAAACATTCGGTACTTC. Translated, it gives CASSLAASGKNIRYF.

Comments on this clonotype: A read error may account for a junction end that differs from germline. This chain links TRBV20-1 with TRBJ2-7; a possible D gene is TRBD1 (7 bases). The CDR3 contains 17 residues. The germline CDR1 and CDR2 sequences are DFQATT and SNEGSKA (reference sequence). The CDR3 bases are TGCAGTGCTCGATACCCATGGAGGGGGCAATCCTCCTACAAGCAGTACTTC. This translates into CSARYPWRGQSSYKQYF.

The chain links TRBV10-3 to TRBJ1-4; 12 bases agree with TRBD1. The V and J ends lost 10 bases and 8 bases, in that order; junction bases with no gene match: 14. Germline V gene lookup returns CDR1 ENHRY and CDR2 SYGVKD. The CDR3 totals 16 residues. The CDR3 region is CATAGTGGQVGEKLFF. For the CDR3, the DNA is TGTGCCACCGCCGGGACAGGGGGCCAAGTGGGCGAAAAACTGTTTTTT.

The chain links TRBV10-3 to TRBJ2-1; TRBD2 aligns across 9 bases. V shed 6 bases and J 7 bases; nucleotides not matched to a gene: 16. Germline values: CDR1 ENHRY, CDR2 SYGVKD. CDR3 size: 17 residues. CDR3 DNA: TGTGCCATCAGGCAGACTAGCGGCCTCCAACAGCGGAATGAGCAGTTCTTC. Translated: CAIRQTSGLQQRNEQFF.

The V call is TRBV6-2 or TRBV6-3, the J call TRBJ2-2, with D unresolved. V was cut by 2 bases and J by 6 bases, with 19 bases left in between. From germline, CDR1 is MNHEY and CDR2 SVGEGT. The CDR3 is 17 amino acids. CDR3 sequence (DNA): TGTGCCAGCAGTTACCCCTCTACTCATCCTGGTGCCGGGGAGCTGTTTTTT. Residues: CASSYPSTHPGAGELFF.

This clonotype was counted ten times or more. CDR3 DNA: TGCGCCAGCAGGTCGACCGTAGCCTACGAGCAGTACTTC. This sequence encodes CASRSTVAYEQYF. The chain joins TRBV10-1 to TRBJ2-7, with D uncertain. CDR3 size: 13 residues. V lost 6 bases, J lost 2 bases, and 11 bases lay in between. Looked up from germline, CDR1 is WNHNN and CDR2 is SYGVQD (reference sequence).

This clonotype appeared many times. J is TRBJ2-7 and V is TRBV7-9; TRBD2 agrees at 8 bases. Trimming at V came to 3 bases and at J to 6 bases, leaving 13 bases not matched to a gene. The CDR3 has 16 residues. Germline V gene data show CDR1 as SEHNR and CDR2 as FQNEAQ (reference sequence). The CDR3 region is CASSLTPGLETAEQYF. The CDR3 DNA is TGTGCCAGCAGCTTGACACCGGGACTAGAAACCGCCGAGCAGTACTTC. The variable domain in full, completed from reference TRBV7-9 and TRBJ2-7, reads DTGVSQNPRHKITKRGQNVTFRCDPISEHNRLYWYRQTLGQGPEFLTYFQNEAQLEKSRLLSDRFSAERPKGSFSTLEIQRTEQGDSAMYLCASSLTPGLETAEQYFGPGTRLTVT.

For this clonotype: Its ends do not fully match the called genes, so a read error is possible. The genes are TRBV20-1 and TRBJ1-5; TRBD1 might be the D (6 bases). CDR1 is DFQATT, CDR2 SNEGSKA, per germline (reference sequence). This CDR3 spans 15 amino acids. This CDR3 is CSARDRMDSNQPRYF. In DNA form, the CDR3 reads TGCAGTGCTAGAGACCGAATGGACAGCAATCAGCCCCGGTATTTT.

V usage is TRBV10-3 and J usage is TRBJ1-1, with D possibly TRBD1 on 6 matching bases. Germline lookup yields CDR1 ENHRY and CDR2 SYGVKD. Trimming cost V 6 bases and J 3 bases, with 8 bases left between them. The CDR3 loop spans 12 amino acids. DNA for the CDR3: TGTGCCATCAGAGCAGGGGACACTGAAGCTTTCTTT. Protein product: CAIRAGDTEAFF.

CDR3 in DNA: TGTGCCAGCAGCCCGAGGTTGGTGAACACTGAAGCTTTCTTT. It yields the protein CASSPRLVNTEAFF. The chain couples TRBV2 to TRBJ1-1, with D unclear. Germline V gives CDR1 SNHLY, CDR2 FYNNEI. The germline V and J ends were trimmed by 6 bases and 0 bases, with 11 bases remaining between them. The CDR3 totals 14 residues.

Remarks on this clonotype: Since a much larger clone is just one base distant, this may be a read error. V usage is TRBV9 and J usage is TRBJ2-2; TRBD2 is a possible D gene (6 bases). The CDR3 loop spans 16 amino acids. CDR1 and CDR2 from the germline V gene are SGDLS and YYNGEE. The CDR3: CASSGTGTVNTGGLFF. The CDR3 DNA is TGTGCCAGCAGCGGAACCGGGACCGTGAACACCGGGGGGCTGTTTTTT.

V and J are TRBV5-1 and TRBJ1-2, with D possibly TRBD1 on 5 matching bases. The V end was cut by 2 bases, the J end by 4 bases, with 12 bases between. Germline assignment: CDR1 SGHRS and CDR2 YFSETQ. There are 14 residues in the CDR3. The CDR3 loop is CASSFEARGYGYTF. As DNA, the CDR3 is TGCGCCAGCAGCTTTGAGGCTAGGGGCTATGGCTACACCTTC.

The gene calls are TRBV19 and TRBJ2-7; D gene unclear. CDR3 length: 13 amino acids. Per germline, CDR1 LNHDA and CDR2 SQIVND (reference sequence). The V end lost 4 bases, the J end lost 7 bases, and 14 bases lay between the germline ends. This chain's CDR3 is CASSTGPMGEQYV. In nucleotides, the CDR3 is TGTGCCAGTAGTACCGGCCCAATGGGGGAGCAGTACGTC.